A single sample gave rise to the 5 T cell receptor beta chains below, sequenced in a study of T-cell reconstitution after alpha-beta-depleted transplantation in children. Researchers prepared the TCRbeta library using unique molecular identifiers, the study reports. TCRdb re-analysed the PCR reads in MiXCR, keeping a single row per CDR3 protein. This sample has about 240,000 distinct CDR3 sequences; around 12% occur once, and the top ten carry 2% to 3%. The specimen comprised PBMCs from the stem cell graft donor, sampled from the stem cell graft. These receptors came from a human donor who donated a stem cell graft to a child with acute lymphoblastic leukemia.

Worth noting for this clonotype: Since a much larger clone is just one base distant, this may be a read error. The chain links TRBV15 to TRBJ2-3, with 7 bases identical to TRBD2. The germline V gene encodes CDR1 LNHNV and CDR2 YYDKDF (reference sequence). After removal of 0 bases from V and 6 bases from J, the junction contained 6 bases not matched to a gene. The CDR3 has 15 residues. CDR3 protein: CATSRDRLGGDTQYF. The CDR3 DNA follows: TGTGCCACCAGCAGAGATCGGTTGGGGGGGGATACGCAGTATTTT.

In its sample, this clonotype was seen many times. V is TRBV6-1 and J is TRBJ1-2; 7 nucleotides match TRBD1. The CDR3 spans 15 residues. The germline gives CDR1 MNHNS, CDR2 SASEGT. After removal of 4 bases from V and 3 bases from J, the junction contained 8 bases not matched to a gene. The CDR3 DNA reads as TGTGCCAGCAGTGTAACTAGGGGGCCGGACTATGGCTACACCTTC. Amino acid sequence: CASSVTRGPDYGYTF.

This clonotype has ten or more counts. The V and J genes are TRBV28 and TRBJ2-1; perhaps TRBD1 as D (5 bases). Trimming stripped 8 bases from V and 4 bases from J, with 18 bases between. This CDR3 spans 15 amino acids. Looked up from germline, CDR1 is MDHEN and CDR2 is SYDVKM. The CDR3 DNA reads TGTGCCAGCGGACCACATAAGGGGTCATACAATGAGCAGTTCTTC. Protein: CASGPHKGSYNEQFF.

This clonotype was counted ten times or more. This chain links TRBV6-6 with TRBJ1-2; D gene uncertain. Per germline, CDR1 MNHNY and CDR2 SVGAGI (reference sequence). The CDR3 runs to 13 residues. V was pared by 2 bases and J by 4 bases, with 8 bases between. CDR3: CASSYRQVYGYTF. The CDR3 DNA is TGTGCCAGCAGTTACAGGCAGGTCTATGGCTACACCTTC.

This clonotype was recorded a few times. The genes are TRBV27 and TRBJ2-4, with D hard to call. Germline V gene data show CDR1 as MNHEY and CDR2 as SMNVEV (reference sequence). The length of the CDR3 is 13 residues. V lost 3 bases and J lost 4, with 7 bases in between. CDR3 in amino acids: CASSFTDKNIQYF. In DNA, the CDR3 is TGTGCCAGCAGTTTCACGGATAAAAACATTCAGTACTTC.